This entry features one T cell receptor (beta chain) sequence. These data originate in a study of cytomegalovirus exposure and HLA in healthy donors. Whole-study context: Out of about 170 million T cells, an earlier analysis found fewer than 140 million unique TCR beta sequences in total.

Trimming removed 6 bases from V and 1 base from J, with 15 bases in between. Germline CDR1 is MGHDK and CDR2 is SYGVNS. The CDR3 runs to 15 residues. PCR involved 60 Vbeta and 13 Jbeta primers. Sequencing was performed with immunoSEQ multiplex PCR; in TCRdb, only in-frame clones are kept and a portion is missing. The table lists around 100,000 clones, about 70% of them singletons. The chain is built from TRBV25-1 and TRBJ1-1, with D possibly being TRBD1 (5 bases). The sequenced sample consisted of PBMCs. This receptor was obtained from a woman in her 30s in good health and CMV-seronegative. The CDR3 sequence: CASRDTGVGNTEAFF. The CDR3 DNA reads as TGTGCCAGCAGGGATACAGGAGTTGGGAACACTGAAGCTTTCTTT. Looking up the rest from reference TRBV25-1 and TRBJ1-1 gives the full variable domain: EADIYQTPRYLVIGTGKKITLECSQTMGHDKMYWYQQDPGMELHLIHYSYGVNSTEKGDLSSESTVSRIRTEHFPLTLESARPSHTSQYLCASRDTGVGNTEAFFGQGTRLTVV.